These 10 T cell receptor beta chains were all obtained from the same sample, sequenced in a study of T cell repertoires in cytomegalovirus infection. TCRdb passed the reads through MiXCR, listing each CDR3 protein once. Here the sample spans just under 550,000 distinct CDR3 sequences, about 30% being singletons. The sequenced sample consisted of PBMCs. These receptors originate from a human donor in good health (CMV status not recorded). Some clones in this sample may be carry-over from other donors' samples.

The chain couples TRBV4-1 to TRBJ2-1; D is unclear. Trimming removed 0 bases at V and 4 bases at J, with 13 bases between. This CDR3 comprises 16 residues. Per the germline V gene, CDR1 is MGHRA and CDR2 is YSYEKL. The CDR3 sequence is CASSQDEPSLYNEQFF. The DNA of the CDR3 is TGCGCCAGCAGCCAAGATGAGCCCAGCTTGTACAATGAGCAGTTCTTC.

This clonotype was observed once. The rearrangement links TRBV20-1 to TRBJ2-3; 9 nucleotides line up with TRBD1. The CDR3 contains 13 residues. V was clipped by 7 bases and J by 5 bases; unmatched bases: 7. From germline, CDR1 is DFQATT and CDR2 SNEGSKA (reference sequence). CDR3 coding DNA: TGCAGTGTTAAACAGGGGGCGGTAGATACGCAGTATTTT. This sequence encodes CSVKQGAVDTQYF.

The chain has TRBV12-3 or TRBV12-4 and TRBJ2-5; TRBD1 or TRBD2 may be the D gene (6 bases each). Deletions cut 7 bases from V and 7 bases from J, with 16 bases between. The CDR3 contains 13 residues. The CDR3 loop reads CASTGGGRATQYF. For the CDR3, the DNA is TGTGCCAGCACCGGAGGGGGTCGCGCGACCCAGTACTTC.

This clonotype was counted a few times. The rearrangement uses TRBV12-3 or TRBV12-4 and TRBJ1-1, with 7 bases that match TRBD1. V shed 6 bases, J shed 3 bases, and the junction held 4 bases outside the gene matches. This CDR3 contains 13 residues. CDR3 sequence (DNA): TGTGCCAGCAGAGGGGACAGATACACTGAAGCTTTCTTT. Amino acid sequence: CASRGDRYTEAFF.

CDR3 nucleotides: TGTGCCAGCAGCTTATCTGCAGGGGGCGCAGGACAGCCCCAGCATTTT. This sequence encodes CASSLSAGGAGQPQHF. The J gene is TRBJ1-5, the V gene TRBV7-2; 8 bases line up with TRBD1. V lost 2 bases and J lost 7; bases outside the gene matches: 10. CDR3 length: 16 amino acids. In germline, CDR1 is SGHTA, CDR2 FQGNSA.

V usage is TRBV12-3 or TRBV12-4 and J usage is TRBJ1-1, with D possibly matching TRBD1 (5 bases). This CDR3 region has 16 residues. Trimming left V 6 bases short and J 1 base short, with 18 bases between. The CDR3 loop reads CASSPPIGRENTEAFF. CDR3 bases: TGTGCCAGCAGCCCTCCTATAGGCAGGGAGAACACTGAAGCTTTCTTT.

The rearrangement uses TRBV6-1 and TRBJ2-6; 7 nucleotides agree with TRBD1. The CDR3 is 17 residues long. Germline CDR1 is MNHNS and CDR2 is SASEGT. V gave up 7 bases and J gave up 0 bases; unmatched junction bases: 9. CDR3 bases: TGTGCCAGCACCTTAAGACAGGGTTACTCTGGGGCCAACGTCCTGACTTTC. As protein: CASTLRQGYSGANVLTF.

The chain carries TRBV7-2 and TRBJ2-7; TRBD2 matches 7 bases. Germline-derived CDR1 and CDR2 are SGHTA and FQGNSA. This CDR3 is 15 amino acids long. The V segment lost 5 bases and the J segment 2 bases; nucleotides outside the gene matches: 9. The DNA for the CDR3 is TGTGCCAGCAGCCCCTCGGGGGGACGACCCTACGAGCAGTACTTC. Its protein is CASSPSGGRPYEQYF.

The sample holds a few counts of this clonotype. J is TRBJ2-6 and V is TRBV5-6, with D perhaps TRBD1 (6 bases). The V gene lost 4 bases and the J gene lost 4 bases, with 12 bases spanning the gap. CDR1 is SGHDT and CDR2 is YYEEEE in the germline V gene. This CDR3 spans 15 amino acids. The CDR3 spells CASSLRGDGANVLTF. The CDR3 region has the DNA TGTGCCAGCAGCCTCAGGGGCGACGGGGCCAACGTCCTGACTTTC.

This chain joins TRBV11-3 and TRBJ2-1; D unclear. Trimming took off 6 bases at V and 8 bases at J, with 11 bases between the two ends. The CDR3 has 12 residues. The germline V gene has CDR1 SGHNT and CDR2 YENEEA. The CDR3 DNA reads as TGTGCCAGCAGATACAGATCCGATGAGCAGTTCTTC. This encodes CASRYRSDEQFF.